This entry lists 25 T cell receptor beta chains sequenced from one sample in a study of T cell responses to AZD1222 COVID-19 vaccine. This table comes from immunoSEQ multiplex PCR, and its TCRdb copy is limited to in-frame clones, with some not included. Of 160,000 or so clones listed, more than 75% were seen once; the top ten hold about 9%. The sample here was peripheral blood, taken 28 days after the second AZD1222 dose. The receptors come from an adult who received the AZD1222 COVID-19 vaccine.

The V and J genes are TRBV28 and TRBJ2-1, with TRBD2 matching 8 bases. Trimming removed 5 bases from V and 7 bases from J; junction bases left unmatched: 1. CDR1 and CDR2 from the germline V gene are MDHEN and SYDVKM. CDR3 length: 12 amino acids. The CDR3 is CASSPSGNEQFF. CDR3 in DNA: TGTGCCAGCAGTCCTAGCGGGAATGAGCAGTTCTTC.

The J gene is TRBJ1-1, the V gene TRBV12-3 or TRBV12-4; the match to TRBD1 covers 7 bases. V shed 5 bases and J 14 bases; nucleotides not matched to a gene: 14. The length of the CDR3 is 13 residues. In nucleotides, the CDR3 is TGTGCCAGCAGTCTGAGGTCGGGACAGAACTTGTTCTTT. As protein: CASSLRSGQNLFF.

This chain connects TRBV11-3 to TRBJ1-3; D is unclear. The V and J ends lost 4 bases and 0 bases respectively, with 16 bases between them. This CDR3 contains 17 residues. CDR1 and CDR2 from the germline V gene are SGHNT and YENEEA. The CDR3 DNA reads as TGTGCCAGCAGCTCTCTGAGCCCGTCATTCTCTGGAAACACCATATATTTT. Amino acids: CASSSLSPSFSGNTIYF.

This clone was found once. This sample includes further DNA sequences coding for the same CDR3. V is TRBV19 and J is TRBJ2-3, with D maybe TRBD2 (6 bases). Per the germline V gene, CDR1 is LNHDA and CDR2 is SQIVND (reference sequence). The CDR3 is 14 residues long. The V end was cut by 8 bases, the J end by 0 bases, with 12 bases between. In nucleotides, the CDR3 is TGTGCCAGTCGGACCGGGACTAGCACAGATACGCAGTATTTT. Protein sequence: CASRTGTSTDTQYF.

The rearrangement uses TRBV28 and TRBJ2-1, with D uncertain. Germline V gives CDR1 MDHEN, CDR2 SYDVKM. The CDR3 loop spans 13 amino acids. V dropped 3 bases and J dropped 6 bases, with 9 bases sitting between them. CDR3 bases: TGTGCCAGCAGTTTCCTAGGGCCCAATGAGCAGTTCTTC. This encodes CASSFLGPNEQFF.

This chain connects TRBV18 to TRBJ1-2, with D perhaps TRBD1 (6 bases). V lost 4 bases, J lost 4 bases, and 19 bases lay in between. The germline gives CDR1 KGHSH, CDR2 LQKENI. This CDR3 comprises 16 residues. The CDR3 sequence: CASSQNSGGLGYGYTF. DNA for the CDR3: TGTGCCAGCTCACAGAACTCCGGGGGCTTGGGCTATGGCTACACCTTC.

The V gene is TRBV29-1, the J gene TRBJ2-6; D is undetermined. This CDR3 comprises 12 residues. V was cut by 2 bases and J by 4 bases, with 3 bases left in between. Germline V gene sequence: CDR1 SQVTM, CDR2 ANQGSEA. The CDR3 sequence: CSVENGANVLTF. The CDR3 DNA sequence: TGCAGCGTTGAAAACGGGGCCAACGTCCTGACTTTC.

The CDR3 region is CASSPTGISGNTIYF. CDR3 coding DNA: TGTGCCAGCAGTCCTACAGGGATCTCTGGAAACACCATATATTTT. This chain links TRBV2 with TRBJ1-3; perhaps TRBD1 as D (6 bases). The CDR3 runs to 15 residues. The germline gives CDR1 SNHLY, CDR2 FYNNEI. V gave up 5 bases and J gave up 0 bases, with 11 bases separating them.

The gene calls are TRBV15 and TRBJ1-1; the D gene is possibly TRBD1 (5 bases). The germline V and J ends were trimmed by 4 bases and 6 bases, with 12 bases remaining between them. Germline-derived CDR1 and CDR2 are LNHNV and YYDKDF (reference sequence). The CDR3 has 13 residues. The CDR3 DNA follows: TGTGCCACCAGCAAATCAGGGATCCCTGAAGCTTTCTTT. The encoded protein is CATSKSGIPEAFF.

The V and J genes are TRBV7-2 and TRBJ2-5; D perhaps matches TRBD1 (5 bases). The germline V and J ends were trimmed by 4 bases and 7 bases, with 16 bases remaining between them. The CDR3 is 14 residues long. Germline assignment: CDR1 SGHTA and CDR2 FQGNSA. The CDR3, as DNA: TGTGCCAGCAGCTCTACAGGTTCCCTGGGGACCCAGTACTTC. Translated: CASSSTGSLGTQYF.

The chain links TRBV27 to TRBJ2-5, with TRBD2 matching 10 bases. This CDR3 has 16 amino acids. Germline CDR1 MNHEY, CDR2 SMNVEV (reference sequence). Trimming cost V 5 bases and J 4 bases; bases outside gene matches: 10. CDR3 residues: CASSPRSGLARETQYF. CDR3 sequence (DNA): TGTGCCAGCAGTCCCCGCTCGGGACTAGCGAGAGAGACCCAGTACTTC.

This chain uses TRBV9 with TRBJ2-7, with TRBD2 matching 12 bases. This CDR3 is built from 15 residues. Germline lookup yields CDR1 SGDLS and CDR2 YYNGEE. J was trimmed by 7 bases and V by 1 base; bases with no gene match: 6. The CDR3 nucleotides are TGTGCCAGCAGCGTAAGGACTAGCGGGACCTTGGAGCAGTACTTC. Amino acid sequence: CASSVRTSGTLEQYF.

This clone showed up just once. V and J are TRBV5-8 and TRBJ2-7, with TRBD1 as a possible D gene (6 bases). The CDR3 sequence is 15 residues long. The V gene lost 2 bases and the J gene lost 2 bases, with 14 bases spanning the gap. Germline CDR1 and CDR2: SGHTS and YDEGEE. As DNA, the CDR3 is TGTGCCAGCAGCTTCACAGGGAGCAGAACCTACGAGCAGTACTTC. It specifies CASSFTGSRTYEQYF.

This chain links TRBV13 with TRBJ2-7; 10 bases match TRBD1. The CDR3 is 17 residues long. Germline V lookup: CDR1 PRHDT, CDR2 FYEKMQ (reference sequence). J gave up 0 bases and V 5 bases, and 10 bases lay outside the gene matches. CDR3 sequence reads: CASSPGQGNPSSYEQYF. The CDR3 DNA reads TGTGCCAGCAGCCCGGGACAGGGGAACCCCTCCTCCTACGAGCAGTACTTC.

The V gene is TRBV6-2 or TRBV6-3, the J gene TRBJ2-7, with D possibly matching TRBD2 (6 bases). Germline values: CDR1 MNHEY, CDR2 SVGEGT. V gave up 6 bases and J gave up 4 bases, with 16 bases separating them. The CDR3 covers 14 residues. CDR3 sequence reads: CASSDRDWWYEQYF. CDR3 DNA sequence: TGTGCCAGCAGCGACCGGGACTGGTGGTACGAGCAGTACTTC.

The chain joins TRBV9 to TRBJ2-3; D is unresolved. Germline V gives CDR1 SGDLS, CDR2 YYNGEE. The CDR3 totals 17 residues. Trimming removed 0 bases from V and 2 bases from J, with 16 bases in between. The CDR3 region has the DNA TGTGCCAGCAGCGTAGGGGGAATTTGGGTTTTCACAGATACGCAGTATTTT. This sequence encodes CASSVGGIWVFTDTQYF.

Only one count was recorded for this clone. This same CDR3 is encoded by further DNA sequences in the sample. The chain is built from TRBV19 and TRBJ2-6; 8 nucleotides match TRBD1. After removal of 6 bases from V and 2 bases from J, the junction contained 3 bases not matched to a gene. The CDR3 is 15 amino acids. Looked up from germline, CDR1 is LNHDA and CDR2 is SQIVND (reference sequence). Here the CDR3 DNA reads TGTGCCAGTAGCACACAGGGGGCTGGGGCCAACGTCCTGACTTTC. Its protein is CASSTQGAGANVLTF.

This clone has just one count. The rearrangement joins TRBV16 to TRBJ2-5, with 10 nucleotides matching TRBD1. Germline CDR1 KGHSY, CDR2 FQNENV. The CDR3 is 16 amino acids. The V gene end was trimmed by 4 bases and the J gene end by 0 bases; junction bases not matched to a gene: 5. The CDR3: CASSPRTGGYQETQYF. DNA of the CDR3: TGTGCCAGCAGCCCTCGGACAGGGGGTTACCAAGAGACCCAGTACTTC. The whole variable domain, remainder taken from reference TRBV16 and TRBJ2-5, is GEEVAQTPKHLVRGEGQKAKLYCAPIKGHSYVFWYQQVLKNEFKFLISFQNENVFDETGMPKERFSAKCLPNSPCSLEIQATKLEDSAVYFCASSPRTGGYQETQYFGPGTRLLVL.

In nucleotides, the CDR3 is TGTGCCAGCAGCTTTGATTCCGGGGGCACTGAAGCTTTCTTT. Translated, it gives CASSFDSGGTEAFF. The rearrangement links TRBV11-2 to TRBJ1-1; D may be TRBD1 (5 bases). Germline-derived CDR1 and CDR2 are SGHAT and FQNNGV. The CDR3 sequence is 14 residues long. V dropped 3 bases and J dropped 4 bases, with 12 bases sitting between them.

The CDR3 nucleotides are TGTGCCAGTAAAGAGGGGGCCGCTGAAGCTTTCTTT. As protein: CASKEGAAEAFF. The chain employs TRBV19 and TRBJ1-1; 7 bases line up with TRBD1. The CDR3 is made up of 12 amino acids. Trimming took 7 bases from V and 6 from J; bases not matched to a gene: 5. Germline V gene sequence: CDR1 LNHDA, CDR2 SQIVND (reference sequence).

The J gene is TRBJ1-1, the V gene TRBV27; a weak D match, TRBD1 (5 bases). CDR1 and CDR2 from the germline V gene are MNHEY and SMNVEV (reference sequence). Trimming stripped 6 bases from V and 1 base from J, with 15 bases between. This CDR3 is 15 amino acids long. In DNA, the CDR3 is TGTGCCAGCAGCCCTGGGGGGACGGGGAACACTGAAGCTTTCTTT. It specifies CASSPGGTGNTEAFF.

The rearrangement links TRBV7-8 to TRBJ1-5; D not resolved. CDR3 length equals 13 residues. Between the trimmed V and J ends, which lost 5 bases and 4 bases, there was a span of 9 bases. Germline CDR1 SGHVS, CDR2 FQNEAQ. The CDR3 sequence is CASSTQENQPQHF. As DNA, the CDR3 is TGTGCCAGCAGCACCCAGGAAAATCAGCCCCAGCATTTT.

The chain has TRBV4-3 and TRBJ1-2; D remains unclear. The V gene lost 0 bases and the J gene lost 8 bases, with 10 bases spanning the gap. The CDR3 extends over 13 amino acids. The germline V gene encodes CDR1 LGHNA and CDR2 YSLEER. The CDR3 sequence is CASSQDRRAGYTF. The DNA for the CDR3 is TGCGCCAGCAGCCAAGATAGGAGGGCCGGCTACACCTTC.

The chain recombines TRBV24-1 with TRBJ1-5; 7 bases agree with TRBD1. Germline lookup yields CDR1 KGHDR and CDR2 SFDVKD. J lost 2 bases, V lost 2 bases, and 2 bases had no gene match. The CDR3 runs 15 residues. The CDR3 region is CATSDSTGGNQPQHF. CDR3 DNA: TGTGCCACCAGTGATTCCACAGGGGGCAATCAGCCCCAGCATTTT.

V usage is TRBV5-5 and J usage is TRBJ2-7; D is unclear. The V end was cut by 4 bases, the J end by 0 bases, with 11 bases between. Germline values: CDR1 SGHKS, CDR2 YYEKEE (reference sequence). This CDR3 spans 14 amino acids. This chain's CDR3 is CASSLRLNSYEQYF. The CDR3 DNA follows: TGTGCCAGCAGCCTCAGACTGAACTCCTACGAGCAGTACTTC.